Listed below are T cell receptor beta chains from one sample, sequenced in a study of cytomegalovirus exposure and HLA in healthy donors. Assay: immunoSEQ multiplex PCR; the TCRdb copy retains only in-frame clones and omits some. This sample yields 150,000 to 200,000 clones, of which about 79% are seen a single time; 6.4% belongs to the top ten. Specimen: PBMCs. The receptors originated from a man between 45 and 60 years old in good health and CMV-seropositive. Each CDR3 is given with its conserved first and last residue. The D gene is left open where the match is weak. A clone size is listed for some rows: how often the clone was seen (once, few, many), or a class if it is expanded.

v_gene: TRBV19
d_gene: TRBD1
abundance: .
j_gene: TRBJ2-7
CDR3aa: CATKLTGQGNHEQYF
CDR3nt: TGTGCCACAAAACTCACCGGACAGGGGAACCACGAGCAGTACTTC

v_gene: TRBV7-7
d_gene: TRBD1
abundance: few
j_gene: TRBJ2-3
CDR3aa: CASSTGTGWTDTQYF
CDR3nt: TGTGCTAGCAGCACCGGGACAGGGTGGACAGATACGCAGTATTTT

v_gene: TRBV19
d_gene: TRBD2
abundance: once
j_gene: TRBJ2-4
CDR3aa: CASSISNRGLAAAKNIQYF
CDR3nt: TGTGCCAGTAGTATATCGAACAGGGGACTAGCGGCAGCCAAAAACATTCAGTACTTC

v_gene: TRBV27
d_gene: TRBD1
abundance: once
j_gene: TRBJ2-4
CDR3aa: CASSSGTGRGAKNIQYF
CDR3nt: TGTGCCAGCAGTTCGGGGACAGGGCGGGGAGCCAAAAACATTCAGTACTTC

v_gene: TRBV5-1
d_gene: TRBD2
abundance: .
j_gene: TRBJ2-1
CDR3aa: CASSQTSGTYNEQFF
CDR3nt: TGCGCCAGCAGCCAGACTAGCGGGACCTACAATGAGCAGTTCTTC

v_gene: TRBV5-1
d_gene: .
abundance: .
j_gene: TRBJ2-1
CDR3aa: CASSDSGTYNEQFF
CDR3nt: TGCGCCAGCAGTGATAGCGGCACCTACAATGAGCAGTTCTTC

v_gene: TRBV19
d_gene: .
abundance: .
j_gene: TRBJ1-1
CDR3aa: CASSSTGNTEAFF
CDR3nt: TGTGCCAGTAGTAGTACAGGGAACACTGAAGCTTTCTTT

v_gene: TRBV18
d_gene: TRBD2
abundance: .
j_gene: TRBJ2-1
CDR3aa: CASSPVSGLAGDSYNEQFF
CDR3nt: TGTGCCAGCTCACCGGTCTCAGGACTAGCGGGAGACTCCTACAATGAGCAGTTCTTC

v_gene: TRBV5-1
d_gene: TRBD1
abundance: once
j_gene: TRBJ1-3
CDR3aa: CASSAGTGSGNTIYF
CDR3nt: TGCGCCAGCAGCGCCGGGACAGGGTCTGGAAACACCATATATTTT

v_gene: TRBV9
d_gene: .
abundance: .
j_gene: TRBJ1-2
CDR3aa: CASSVEEGDYGYTF
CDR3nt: TGTGCCAGCAGCGTAGAAGAGGGTGACTATGGCTACACCTTC

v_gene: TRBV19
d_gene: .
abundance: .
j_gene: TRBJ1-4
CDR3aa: CASSSQVGREKLFF
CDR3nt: TGTGCCAGTAGTAGTCAGGTAGGAAGGGAAAAACTGTTTTTT

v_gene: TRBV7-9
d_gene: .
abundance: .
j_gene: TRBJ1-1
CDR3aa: CASSPPEGYMNTEAFF
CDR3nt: TGTGCCAGCAGCCCACCCGAGGGTTACATGAACACTGAAGCTTTCTTT

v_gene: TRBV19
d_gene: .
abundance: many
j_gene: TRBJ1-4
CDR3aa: CASSQGPANEKLFF
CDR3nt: TGTGCCAGTAGTCAGGGGCCTGCTAATGAAAAACTGTTTTTT

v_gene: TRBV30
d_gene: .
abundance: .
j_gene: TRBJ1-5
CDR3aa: CAWSVIGGQPQHF
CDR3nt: TGTGCCTGGAGTGTAATTGGAGGGCAGCCCCAGCATTTT

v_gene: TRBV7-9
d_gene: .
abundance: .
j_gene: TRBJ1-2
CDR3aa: CASSSTTNYGYTF
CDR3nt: TGTGCCAGCAGCTCAACAACTAACTATGGCTACACCTTC

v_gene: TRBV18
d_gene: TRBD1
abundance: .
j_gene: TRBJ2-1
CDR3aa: CASSPPRTGLDEQFF
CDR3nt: TGTGCCAGCTCACCACCGCGGACAGGGTTGGATGAGCAGTTCTTC

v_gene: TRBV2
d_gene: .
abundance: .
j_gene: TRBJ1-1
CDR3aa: CASSVNPGSTEAFF
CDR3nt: TGTGCCAGCAGTGTTAACCCGGGATCCACTGAAGCTTTCTTT

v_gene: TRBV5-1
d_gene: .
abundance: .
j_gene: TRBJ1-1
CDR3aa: CASSPRTRENTEAFF
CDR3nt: TGCGCCAGCAGTCCAAGAACCAGGGAGAACACTGAAGCTTTCTTT

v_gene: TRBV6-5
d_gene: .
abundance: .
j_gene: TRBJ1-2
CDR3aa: CASSPRWTANYGYTF
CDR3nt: TGTGCCAGCAGCCCCCGCTGGACAGCTAACTATGGCTACACCTTC

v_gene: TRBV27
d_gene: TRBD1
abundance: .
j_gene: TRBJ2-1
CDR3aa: CASGMGDRGYNEQFF
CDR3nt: TGTGCCAGCGGAATGGGGGACAGGGGGTACAATGAGCAGTTCTTC

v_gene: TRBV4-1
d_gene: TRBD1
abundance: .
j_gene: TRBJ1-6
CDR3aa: CASSSGQGHNSPLHF
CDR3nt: TGCGCCAGCAGTTCGGGACAGGGGCATAATTCACCCCTCCACTTT

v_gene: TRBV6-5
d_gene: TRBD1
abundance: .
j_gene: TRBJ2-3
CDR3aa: CASSYSRGLGDTQYF
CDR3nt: TGTGCCAGCAGTTACTCAAGGGGGCTCGGAGATACGCAGTATTTT

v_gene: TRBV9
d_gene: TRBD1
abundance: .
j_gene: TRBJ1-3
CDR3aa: CASSVSGQVSGNTIYF
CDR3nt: TGTGCCAGCAGCGTCTCCGGACAGGTCTCTGGAAACACCATATATTTT

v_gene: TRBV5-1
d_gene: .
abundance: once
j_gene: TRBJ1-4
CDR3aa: CASSVRDKENEKLFF
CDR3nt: TGCGCCAGCAGCGTCCGGGACAAGGAAAATGAAAAACTGTTTTTT

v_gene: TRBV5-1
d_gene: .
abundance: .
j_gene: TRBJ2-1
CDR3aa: CASSSNNEQFF
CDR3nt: TGCGCCAGCAGCTCCAACAATGAGCAGTTCTTC

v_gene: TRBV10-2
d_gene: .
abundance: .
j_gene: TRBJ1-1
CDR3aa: CASSVQVYTEAFF
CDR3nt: TGCGCCAGCAGTGTGCAGGTCTACACTGAAGCTTTCTTT

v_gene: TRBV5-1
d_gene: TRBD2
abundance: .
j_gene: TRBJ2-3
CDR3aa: CASSQERGGIDTQYF
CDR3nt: TGCGCCAGCAGCCAAGAGCGGGGGGGCATAGATACGCAGTATTTT

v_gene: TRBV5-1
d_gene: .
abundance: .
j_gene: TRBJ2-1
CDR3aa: CASSPVPGNGEQFF
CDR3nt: TGCGCCAGCAGCCCTGTTCCAGGAAACGGTGAGCAGTTCTTC

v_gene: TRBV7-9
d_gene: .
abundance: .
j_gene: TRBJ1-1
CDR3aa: CASSSVTGSGTEAFF
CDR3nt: TGTGCCAGCAGCTCTGTAACAGGGTCGGGCACTGAAGCTTTCTTT

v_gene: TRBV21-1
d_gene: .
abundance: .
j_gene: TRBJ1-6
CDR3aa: CASSAFKDRGHHGVYSPLHF
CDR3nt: TGTGCCAGCAGCGCATTCAAGGACAGGGGGCATCACGGCGTTTATTCACCCCTCCACTTT

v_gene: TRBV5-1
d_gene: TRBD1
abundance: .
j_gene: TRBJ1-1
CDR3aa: CASSPGQGMNTEAFF
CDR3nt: TGCGCCAGCAGCCCGGGACAGGGGATGAACACTGAAGCTTTCTTT

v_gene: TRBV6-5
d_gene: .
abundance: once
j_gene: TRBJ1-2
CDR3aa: CASSRQQPSAYGYTF
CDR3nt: TGTGCCAGCAGCCGACAGCAACCTTCTGCCTATGGCTACACCTTC

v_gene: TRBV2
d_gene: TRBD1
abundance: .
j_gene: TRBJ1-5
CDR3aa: CASTPPGGSNQPQHF
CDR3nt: TGTGCCAGCACTCCCCCAGGGGGCTCGAATCAGCCCCAGCATTTT

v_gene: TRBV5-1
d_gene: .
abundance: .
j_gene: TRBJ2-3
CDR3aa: CASSLDGGLYTDTQYF
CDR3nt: TGCGCCAGCAGCTTGGATGGAGGGCTGTACACAGATACGCAGTATTTT

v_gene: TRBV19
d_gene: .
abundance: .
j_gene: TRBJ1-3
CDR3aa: CASSSGPGSGNTIYF
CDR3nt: TGTGCCAGTAGTAGCGGCCCAGGGTCTGGAAACACCATATATTTT

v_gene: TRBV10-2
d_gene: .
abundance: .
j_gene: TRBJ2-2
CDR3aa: CASSADRMGGELFF
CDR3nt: TGCGCCAGCAGTGCCGACAGGATGGGCGGGGAGCTGTTTTTT

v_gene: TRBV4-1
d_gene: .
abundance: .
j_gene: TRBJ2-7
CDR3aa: CASSPGSSYEQYF
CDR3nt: TGCGCCAGCAGCCCGGGGAGCTCCTACGAGCAGTACTTC

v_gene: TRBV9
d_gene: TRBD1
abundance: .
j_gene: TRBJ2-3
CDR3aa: CASSAGTVFTDTQYF
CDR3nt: TGTGCCAGCAGCGCCGGGACAGTTTTCACAGATACGCAGTATTTT

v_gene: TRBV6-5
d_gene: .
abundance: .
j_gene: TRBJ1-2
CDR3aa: CASSTGPGGWGYTF
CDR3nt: TGTGCCAGCAGTACCGGGCCTGGGGGGTGGGGCTACACCTTC

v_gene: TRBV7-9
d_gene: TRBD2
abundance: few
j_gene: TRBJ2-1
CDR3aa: CASSLGSGTISYNEQFF
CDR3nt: TGTGCCAGCAGCTTGGGGAGCGGGACCATCTCCTACAATGAGCAGTTCTTC

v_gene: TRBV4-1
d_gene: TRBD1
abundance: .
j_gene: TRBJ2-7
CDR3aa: CASSLTTGVAYEQYF
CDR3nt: TGCGCCAGCAGCCTCACGACAGGGGTGGCCTACGAGCAGTACTTC

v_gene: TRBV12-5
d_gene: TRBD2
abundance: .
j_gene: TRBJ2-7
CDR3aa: CASGLAQRGGPYEQYF
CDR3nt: TGTGCTAGTGGTTTGGCCCAGCGGGGGGGCCCCTACGAGCAGTACTTC

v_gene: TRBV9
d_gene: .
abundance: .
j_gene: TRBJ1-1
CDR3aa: CASSVAASENTEAFF
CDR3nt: TGTGCCAGCAGCGTAGCGGCCAGCGAAAACACTGAAGCTTTCTTT

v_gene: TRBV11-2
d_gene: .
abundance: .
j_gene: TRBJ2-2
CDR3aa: CASSPQGGGTGELFF
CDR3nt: TGTGCCAGCAGCCCCCAGGGGGGCGGGACCGGGGAGCTGTTTTTT

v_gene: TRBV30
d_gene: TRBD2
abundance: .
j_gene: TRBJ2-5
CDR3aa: CAWSKGAGGQETQYF
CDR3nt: TGTGCCTGGAGTAAGGGTGCGGGAGGGCAAGAGACCCAGTACTTC

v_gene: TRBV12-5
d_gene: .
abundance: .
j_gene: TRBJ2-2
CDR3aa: CASGRDTGELFF
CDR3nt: TGTGCTAGTGGTCGGGACACCGGGGAGCTGTTTTTT

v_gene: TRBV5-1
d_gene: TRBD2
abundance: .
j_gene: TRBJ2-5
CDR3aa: CASSSSGTSGQETQYF
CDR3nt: TGCGCCAGCAGCAGCTCCGGGACTAGCGGGCAAGAGACCCAGTACTTC

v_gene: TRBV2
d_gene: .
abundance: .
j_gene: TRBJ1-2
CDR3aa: CASNARLPYGYTF
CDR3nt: TGTGCCAGCAACGCGCGGCTTCCCTATGGCTACACCTTC

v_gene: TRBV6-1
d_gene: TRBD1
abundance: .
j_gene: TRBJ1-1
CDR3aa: CASSERQGALNTEAFF
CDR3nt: TGTGCCAGCAGTGAAAGACAGGGGGCATTAAACACTGAAGCTTTCTTT

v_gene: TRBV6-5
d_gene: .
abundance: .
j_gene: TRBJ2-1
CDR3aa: CASSILDEQFF
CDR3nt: TGTGCCAGCAGTATACTAGATGAGCAGTTCTTC

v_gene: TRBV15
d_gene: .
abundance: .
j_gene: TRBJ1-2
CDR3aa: CATSSLWGDNYGYTF
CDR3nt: TGTGCCACCAGTTCCCTCTGGGGGGACAACTATGGCTACACCTTC

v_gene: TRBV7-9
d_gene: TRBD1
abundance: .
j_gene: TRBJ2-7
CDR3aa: CASSSSTGGRGEQYF
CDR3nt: TGTGCCAGCAGCTCCAGTACAGGGGGCCGGGGCGAGCAGTACTTC

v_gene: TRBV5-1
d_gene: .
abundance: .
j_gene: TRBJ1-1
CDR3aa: CASSFTGEEAFF
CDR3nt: TGCGCCAGCAGCTTCACGGGGGAAGAAGCTTTCTTT

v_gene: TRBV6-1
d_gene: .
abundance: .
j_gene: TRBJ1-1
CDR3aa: CASSFEGRGTEAFF
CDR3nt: TGTGCCAGCAGTTTCGAGGGGCGGGGCACTGAAGCTTTCTTT

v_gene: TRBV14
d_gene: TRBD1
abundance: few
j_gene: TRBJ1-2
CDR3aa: CASSQVTGGDGYTF
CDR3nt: TGTGCCAGCAGCCAAGTAACAGGGGGCGATGGCTACACCTTC

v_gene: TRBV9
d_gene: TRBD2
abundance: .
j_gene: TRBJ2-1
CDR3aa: CASSGSGGTSYNEQFF
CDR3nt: TGTGCCAGCAGCGGTTCCGGGGGGACCTCCTACAATGAGCAGTTCTTC

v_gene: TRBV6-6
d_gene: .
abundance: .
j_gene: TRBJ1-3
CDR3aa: CASINWAPAGNTIYF
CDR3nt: TGTGCCAGCATAAATTGGGCTCCGGCTGGAAACACCATATATTTT

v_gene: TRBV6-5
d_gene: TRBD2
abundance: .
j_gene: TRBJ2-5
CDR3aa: CASSYTPPGGQETQYF
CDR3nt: TGTGCCAGCAGTTACACCCCACCGGGGGGCCAAGAGACCCAGTACTTC

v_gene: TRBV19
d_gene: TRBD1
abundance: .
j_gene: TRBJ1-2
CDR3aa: CASSSGQGTSQANYGYTF
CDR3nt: TGTGCCAGTAGTAGCGGACAGGGGACCTCACAAGCTAACTATGGCTACACCTTC